These 5 T cell receptor beta chains were sequenced from one sample in a study of T cell repertoires in ileal Crohn's disease. Time point in this sample: neoterminal ileum biopsy at postoperative endoscopy, about 6 months after surgery. Measured with immunoSEQ multiplex PCR; TCRdb has only the in-frame clones, and not every one. The data hold about 62,000 clones, with approximately 91% observed a single time. Source material: ileal tissue. The receptors originated from an adult with Crohn's disease.

The count of this clone is one. The V call is TRBV19, the J call TRBJ2-1, with 8 bases matching TRBD1. Germline CDR1 is LNHDA and CDR2 is SQIVND (reference sequence). The CDR3 runs to 12 residues. J gave up 8 bases and V 5 bases, and 2 bases lay outside the gene matches. In DNA form, the CDR3 reads TGTGCCAGTAGTGACAGGGGTTATGAGCAGTTCTTC. It yields the protein CASSDRGYEQFF.

This sequence joins TRBV7-9 and TRBJ1-6; TRBD1 aligns across 9 bases. CDR3 length: 15 amino acids. With 5 bases clipped from V and 6 bases from J, the junction kept 5 bases outside the gene matches. Germline V gene sequence: CDR1 SEHNR, CDR2 FQNEAQ (reference sequence). The DNA of the CDR3 is TGTGCCAGCAGCCAGACGGGACAGGGTAATTCACCCCTCCACTTT. Translating it yields CASSQTGQGNSPLHF.

V usage is TRBV11-1 and J usage is TRBJ2-1; 7 nucleotides match TRBD1. V lost 4 bases to trimming and J lost 1 base; unmatched junction nucleotides: 4. This CDR3 spans 15 amino acids. Germline CDR1 reads SGHAT; CDR2 reads FQDESV (reference sequence). The CDR3 sequence: CASSSPDRSYNEQFF. CDR3 DNA sequence: TGTGCCAGCAGCTCCCCGGACAGGTCCTACAATGAGCAGTTCTTC.

The rearrangement links TRBV4-1 to TRBJ1-3, with 7 bases that match TRBD1. Germline V lookup: CDR1 MGHRA, CDR2 YSYEKL. V shed 0 bases and J 2 bases; nucleotides not matched to a gene: 4. The CDR3 extends over 16 amino acids. The CDR3 loop reads CASSQETGSPGNTIYF. In DNA form, the CDR3 reads TGCGCCAGCAGCCAAGAGACAGGGAGCCCTGGAAACACCATATATTTT.

This chain joins TRBV5-1 and TRBJ1-2; 7 bases fit TRBD1. Germline V gene lookup returns CDR1 SGHRS and CDR2 YFSETQ. This CDR3 has 15 residues. The V gene end was trimmed by 3 bases and the J gene end by 4 bases; junction bases not matched to a gene: 9. CDR3 amino acids: CASSSQTGQGYGYTF. As DNA, the CDR3 is TGCGCCAGCAGCTCACAGACAGGGCAAGGCTATGGCTACACCTTC.